This T cell receptor (beta chain) is drawn from a study of T cells after posttransplantation cyclophosphamide. The naive gate required viable CD3+CD4+ or CD3+CD8+ cells with CCR7+CD45RA+CD45RO-CD95-CD27+CD28+ phenotype. Clones were read by immunoSEQ multiplex PCR, and TCRdb kept only the in-frame ones, dropping some. There are about 22,000 clones in the sample; roughly 97% occur only once, and roughly 0.15% lies in the top ten. Looked up from germline, CDR1 is SQVTM and CDR2 is ANQGSEA. The germline V and J ends were trimmed by 3 bases and 0 bases, with 12 bases remaining between them. This CDR3 spans 15 amino acids.

This TCR derives from a man in his fifties in good health, CMV-negative, and a related stem cell transplant donor. What was sequenced was naive CD4+ T cells sorted from PBMCs. V is TRBV29-1 and J is TRBJ2-1; unclear D gene. For the CDR3, the DNA is TGCAGCGTTGATACCCCTCGTAGCTCCTACAATGAGCAGTTCTTC. It yields the protein CSVDTPRSSYNEQFF.